The present T cell receptor (beta chain) was sequenced within a study of OX40 agonist ivuxolimab in advanced cancers. Study details: Ivuxolimab, which is an agonistic anti-OX40 (CD134) antibody, was administered to the patients. Partial responses, seen in three patients, involved one hepatocellular carcinoma and two cutaneous melanomas.

Points on this clone: The antigen remains undetermined.

Only in-frame clones appear in the TCRdb table, and some are missing; sequencing was by immunoSEQ multiplex PCR. The repertoire holds 60,000 to 75,000 clones, with around 83% as singletons. The study, taken as a whole, reports: CD4+ and CD8+ blood T cells expanded clonally by week 6 at 0.1 to 3.0 mg/kg. Antigen specificity was not determined for the expanded peripheral T cells.

This TCR derives from an adult with an advanced solid tumor such as melanoma, head and neck, liver or kidney cancer. This specimen consisted of CD4+ or CD8+ T cells sorted from blood, obtained in a trial of the OX40 agonist ivuxolimab.

CDR3 sequence reads: CASSREGNTDTQYF. The DNA of the CDR3 is TGCGCCAGCAGCCGGGAGGGGAACACAGATACGCAGTATTTT. The genes are TRBV4-1 and TRBJ2-3, with TRBD2 matching over 7 bases. Germline V gives CDR1 MGHRA, CDR2 YSYEKL. The CDR3 is made up of 14 amino acids. After removal of 4 bases from V and 2 bases from J, the junction contained 3 bases not matched to a gene.